This T cell receptor beta chain appears in the sequencing data of a study of regulatory T cells in long-lasting Graves disease. Time point indicated: newly diagnosed GD, antithyroid drugs for less than 3 months. TCR sequences were obtained from RNA taken from PBMCs. Those enrolled as patients came out of an endocrinology department in Xi'an, China. The V gene end was trimmed by 2 bases and the J gene end by 3 bases; junction bases not matched to a gene: 6. This CDR3 is built from 16 residues. CDR1 MDHEN and CDR2 SYDVKM come from the germline V gene. This clonotype was recorded at least ten times. What it binds is not known. General study results and limits: The study found lower TCR diversity in persistent Graves' patients than in newly diagnosed ones. There were preferences for TRBV28, TRBJ1-2 and TRBJ2-5 in persistent disease.

HTBI primers from iRepertoire and Arm-PCR of CDR3 regions yielded the TCR beta libraries. TCRdb independently ran MiXCR on the multiplex PCR reads; one entry per CDR3 protein. In the table there are around 420,000 distinct CDR3 sequences, around 16% of which are singletons. The sample consisted of peripheral blood mononuclear cells (PBMCs), taken at new diagnosis, from a patient treated with antithyroid drugs. The rearrangement joins TRBV28 to TRBJ1-4; 7 positions agree with TRBD1. This TCR was recovered from a female donor with Graves disease. CDR3 sequence reads: CASSLPRQGPNEKLFF. CDR3 sequence (DNA): TGTGCCAGCAGTTTACCTCGACAGGGACCTAATGAAAAACTGTTTTTT.